This paragraph reports one T cell receptor (beta chain). The antigen is not known. This clone may be a read error of a much larger clone one base away. This sample is part of a study of blood T cells in healthy people across ages. They isolated at least 6 million PBMCs from each sample. Each sample yielded at least 5.5 micrograms of PBMC total RNA. The authors ran a second PCR of about 6 to 11 cycles using a sample-barcoded 5' primer and a J-beta primer mix. Using its own MiXCR run on the 5' RACE reads, TCRdb lists one record per CDR3 protein. The sample yields about 1.7 million distinct CDR3 sequences, 25% to 30% seen once. Germline V gene data show CDR1 as ENHRY and CDR2 as SYGVKD. The CDR3 is 18 amino acids. Overall study results and limits: Higher diversity and more naive CD4+ cells were features of long-lived donors, compared to aged donors. With age, beta diversity per million T cells declined roughly linearly, significantly by 40 to 50.

This receptor was identified in a young woman in good health. The chain recombines TRBV10-3 with TRBJ2-1; D unclear. Sequences were obtained from blood. The CDR3 DNA reads TGTGCCGTCAGTGAAGGGCGCCCTAGAACCTGGGGTTACAATGAGCAGTTCTTC. Amino acid sequence: CAVSEGRPRTWGYNEQFF.